The TCR beta chain described here comes from a study of a mutant IDH1 vaccine in newly diagnosed glioma (dated by TCRdb to the early 2020s). Background on the whole study: In the chemotherapy-containing groups, vaccination started alongside temozolomide cycles, whereas in patients who had radiotherapy alone it started 4-6 weeks after radiotherapy. Peripheral blood samples were drawn at six visits, namely V03 (baseline), V05, V07, V10, V12 and V13. Longitudinal TCRB deep sequencing was done for roughly 23 treated patients, wherever samples were available for exploratory analyses. Of the roughly 32 patients who were treated, around 62% were male and around 38% were female, and the mean age was around 43 years. The week-35 safety follow-up was designated visit V12, and the week-47 end of study was designated visit V13. Prior to enrollment, patients had been given standard therapy consisting of radiotherapy alone, temozolomide alone, or radiochemotherapy with temozolomide, with the combination given to most patients.

Beyond this particular receptor, the publication reports: The authors noted that analyses of patient blood samples could not be reproduced because of sample limitations. Changes in the top peripheral T cell clonotypes picked up by TCRB sequencing did not appear to be linked to pseudoprogression. PBMC samples for TCRB deep sequencing were selected based on availability. Immune responses induced by the vaccine were seen in more than 85% of patients across multiple MHC alleles.

Including the terminal cysteine and phenylalanine, the CDR3 comprises 15 residues. CDR3 DNA is the only sequence kept; it has 45 bases, read in frame from the first base. The germline V gene provides CDR1 LGHNA and CDR2 YNFKEQ. Unmatched junction bases come to 7, with V trimmed by 3 bases and J by 5 bases. The receptor library was made with the immunoSEQ multiplex PCR assay. Rearranged TCR beta chain sequences were amplified using the hsTCRB Kit according to the manufacturer's protocol. TCRB libraries were sequenced on an Illumina MiSeq. As for how the authors treated the data: Demultiplexing, trimming and gene mapping were performed with the kit vendor's proprietary platform. TCRdb re-hosts the immuneACCESS table, in-frame sequences only. Its copies lack some clones; in the studies checked, an unresolved V gene accounts for under half of them, and the cause for the rest is not known. That table supplies the V and J calls and clone size; D and trimming were determined from the DNA. This sample comprises roughly 64,000 clones, roughly 74% of them detected only once. The ten top clones hold roughly 4.7% of the sample.

In regard to this clone: Its antigen is currently not known. Nothing much larger sits one base from this clone, and base qualities are not available.

The intended sense of this specimen's time point label: week 35, safety follow-up. Each vaccine dose was 300 ug of a 20-mer mutant IDH1 peptide in Montanide, given subcutaneously with topical imiquimod. Eight vaccinations were administered to patients in weeks 1, 3, 5, 7, 11, 15, 19 and 23, corresponding to visits V03 through V10. All donors had newly diagnosed IDH1-mutant astrocytomas of WHO grade 3 or 4 that showed loss of nuclear ATRX. The samples were drawn from NOA16, a multicentre, single-arm, open-label phase I trial in Germany that tested a mutant IDH1 peptide vaccine in humans for the first time. The DNeasy Blood and Tissue Kit was used to extract genomic DNA from EDTA blood for TCRB sequencing.

This TCR was sampled from a man aged 50-59 years with glioma. Specimen: PBMCs, collected from a glioma patient whose treatment included an IDH1 peptide vaccine. The rearrangement combines TRBV4-2 with TRBJ2-5, and 9 bases in between align with TRBD2. CDR3 loop: CASSQYRGGAETQYF. The nucleotide sequence reads as follows: TGTGCCAGCAGCCAGTATCGCGGGGGGGCGGAGACCCAGTACTTC.